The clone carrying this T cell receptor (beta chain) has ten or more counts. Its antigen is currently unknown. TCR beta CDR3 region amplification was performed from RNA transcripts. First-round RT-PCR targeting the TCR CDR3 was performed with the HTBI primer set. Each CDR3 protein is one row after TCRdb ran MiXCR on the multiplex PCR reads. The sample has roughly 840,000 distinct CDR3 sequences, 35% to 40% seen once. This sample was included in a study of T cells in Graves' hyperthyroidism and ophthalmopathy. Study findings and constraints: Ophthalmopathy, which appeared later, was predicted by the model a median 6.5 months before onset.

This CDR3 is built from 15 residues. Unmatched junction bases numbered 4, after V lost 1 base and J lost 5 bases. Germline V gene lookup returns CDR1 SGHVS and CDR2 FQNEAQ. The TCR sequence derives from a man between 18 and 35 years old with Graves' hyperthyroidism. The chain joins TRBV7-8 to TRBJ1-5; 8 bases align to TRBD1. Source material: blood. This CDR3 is CASSLGTGSDQPQHF. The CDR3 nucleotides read TGTGCCAGCAGCTTAGGGACAGGGTCGGATCAGCCCCAGCATTTT.